This is a list of T cell receptor beta chains from one sample in a study of CD8+ T cells in alopecia areata. Generated by immunoSEQ multiplex PCR, the TCRdb table keeps only in-frame clones and is missing some. Altogether around 100,000 clones are present, less than 75% being singletons, with the ten largest covering 12%. The material was CD8+ T cells sorted from blood, obtained at week 24, from a patient treated with tofacitinib. Receptor source: a human donor with alopecia areata. CDR3s include the opening cysteine and the closing phenylalanine or tryptophan. The D gene is left open where the match is weak. Not all rows give a size; the values are once, few, many and, for expanded clones, a class.

v_call,clone_size,j_call,d_call,cdr3_nt,cdr3_aa
TRBV29-1,few,TRBJ1-2,TRBD1,TGCAGCGTTGGGGGACAGGGAGAAGCCTATGGCTACACCTTC,CSVGGQGEAYGYTF
TRBV5-6,few,TRBJ2-7,NA,TGTGCCAGCAGGATGGGCAGCTTTTCCTACGAGCAGTACTTC,CASRMGSFSYEQYF
TRBV7-8,few,TRBJ2-7,TRBD1,TGTGCCAGCAGCTTTCACAGGGGGTTAGGGTACGAGCAGTACTTC,CASSFHRGLGYEQYF
TRBV6-5,once,TRBJ1-1,NA,TGTGCCAGCAGTTACTCGGGGGGTGGGGCTGAAGCTTTCTTT,CASSYSGGGAEAFF
TRBV30,NA,TRBJ1-1,TRBD1,TGTGCCTGCCCGGGACAGTGGACTGAAGCTTTCTTT,CACPGQWTEAFF
TRBV10-3,few,TRBJ1-5,NA,TGTGCCATCAGTGAGTCAGGGAGACAGAGGAATCAGCCCCAGCATTTT,CAISESGRQRNQPQHF
TRBV11-1,few,TRBJ2-3,NA,TGTGCCAGCAGCTTCGACAGAGATACGCAGTATTTT,CASSFDRDTQYF
TRBV7-6,NA,TRBJ2-3,TRBD1,TGTGCCAGCAGCTTCGGGACAGGGAGGGATACGCAGTATTTT,CASSFGTGRDTQYF
TRBV29-1,few,TRBJ2-2,NA,TGCAGCGTTGGAGATAGTTTGGCCGGGGAGCTGTTTTTT,CSVGDSLAGELFF
TRBV29-1,NA,TRBJ1-2,NA,TGCAGCGTTGATCGGGACACCAACTATGGCTACACCTTC,CSVDRDTNYGYTF
TRBV29-1,once,TRBJ1-2,TRBD1,TGCAGCGTTGGGGACAGGGAGTCGGACTATGGCTACACCTTC,CSVGDRESDYGYTF
TRBV5-6,few,TRBJ2-3,TRBD1,TGTGCCAGCAGCTCCGGGACAGGGATAAATACGCAGTATTTT,CASSSGTGINTQYF
TRBV27,NA,TRBJ2-5,TRBD2,TGTGCCAGCAGTGGGGTTGATAGCGGGGGCCCTCGGGAGACCCAGTACTTC,CASSGVDSGGPRETQYF
TRBV27,NA,TRBJ1-5,NA,TGTGCCAGCCGAAGGGGCAGCGGGGTATATAGCAATCAGCCCCAGCATTTT,CASRRGSGVYSNQPQHF
TRBV7-8,once,TRBJ2-7,TRBD1,TGTGCCAGCAGCTTAGACAGGGGTTACGAGCAGTACTTC,CASSLDRGYEQYF
TRBV13,NA,TRBJ2-7,TRBD1,TGTGCCAGCAGCTTACGGGACAGAGCCTACGAGCAGTACTTC,CASSLRDRAYEQYF
TRBV2,NA,TRBJ1-1,TRBD1,TGTGCCAGCAGTGAGGGAGGGACAGGGGAGAACACTGAAGCTTTCTTT,CASSEGGTGENTEAFF
TRBV6-5,NA,TRBJ1-1,NA,TGTGCCAGCAGTACTGACAGCAACACTGAAGCTTTCTTT,CASSTDSNTEAFF
TRBV27,NA,TRBJ1-2,TRBD1,TGTGCCAGCAGTTCGGGACAGTCGAGTGGCTACACCTTC,CASSSGQSSGYTF
TRBV2,few,TRBJ1-4,NA,TGTGCCAGTTTGGGGGCCTCAACTAATGAAAAACTGTTTTTT,CASLGASTNEKLFF
TRBV6-1,NA,TRBJ2-2,NA,TGTGCCAGCAGTGAGGCCTTTTCCACCGGGGAGCTGTTTTTT,CASSEAFSTGELFF
TRBV27,NA,TRBJ1-2,TRBD1,TGTGCCAGCAGTCCCCGGACAGGGGGCCTTGGTGGCTACACCTTC,CASSPRTGGLGGYTF
TRBV2,NA,TRBJ2-7,TRBD1,TGTGCCAGCAGCGCGGGACAGGGTTTCGACGAGCAGTACTTC,CASSAGQGFDEQYF
TRBV12-5,NA,TRBJ2-7,NA,TGTGCTAGTGGAATGACAGGAGCCTCCTACGAGCAGTACTTC,CASGMTGASYEQYF
TRBV11-1,few,TRBJ1-2,NA,TGTGCCAGCAGCCCCTTACCCGGGGCAGGATATGGCTACACCTTC,CASSPLPGAGYGYTF
TRBV7-9,few,TRBJ1-1,NA,TGTGCCAGCAGCTTATTACGACGGAGAAACACTGAAGCTTTCTTT,CASSLLRRRNTEAFF
TRBV10-3,NA,TRBJ2-7,NA,TGTGCCATCAGAGGGACTGACTACGAGCAGTACTTC,CAIRGTDYEQYF
TRBV7-9,few,TRBJ1-1,NA,TGTGCCAGCAGCCCCCCCACAGAACTAAGCACTGAAGCTTTCTTT,CASSPPTELSTEAFF
TRBV6-5,NA,TRBJ1-3,NA,TGTGCCAGCAGTTACGGGCCAACTGGAAACACCATATATTTT,CASSYGPTGNTIYF
TRBV29-1,NA,TRBJ2-7,NA,TGCAGCGTGCTACCAGGGGACCAACCCTACGAGCAGTACTTC,CSVLPGDQPYEQYF
TRBV6-1,NA,TRBJ2-7,NA,TGTGCCAGCAGTGAAGCGGCAGGGAGCTCCTACGAGCAGTACTTC,CASSEAAGSSYEQYF
TRBV6-5,NA,TRBJ2-5,TRBD1,TGTGCCAGCAGTTACACCGGACAGGGCCAAGAGACCCAGTACTTC,CASSYTGQGQETQYF
TRBV5-6,NA,TRBJ1-5,NA,TGTGCCAGCAGCTTGGCGGATGCGAGCAATCAGCCCCAGCATTTT,CASSLADASNQPQHF
TRBV6-1,many,TRBJ2-7,TRBD1,TGTGCCAGCAGTGAAGGGACAGGGGGCTACGAGCAGTACTTC,CASSEGTGGYEQYF
TRBV5-1,NA,TRBJ1-1,NA,TGCGCCAGCAGCTTAAGACGGCTGAACACTGAAGCTTTCTTT,CASSLRRLNTEAFF
TRBV7-8,NA,TRBJ1-5,NA,TGTGCCAGCAGCCCCACACGGGGTGCGGGGCAGCCCCAGCATTTT,CASSPTRGAGQPQHF
TRBV2,once,TRBJ2-3,TRBD2,TGTGCCAGCATGCCCGGGGGGGCCATAGATACGCAGTATTTT,CASMPGGAIDTQYF
TRBV7-9,NA,TRBJ2-2,NA,TGTGCCAGCAGCTTACCTGTTTCTCAGGGTGCCGGGGAGCTGTTTTTT,CASSLPVSQGAGELFF
TRBV27,few,TRBJ2-5,TRBD2,TGTGCCAGCAGTCCATCGGGAGCGGGGGGACAGACCCAGTACTTC,CASSPSGAGGQTQYF
TRBV30,NA,TRBJ1-1,NA,TGTGCCTGGGAGCCCCAGGGAGTTGAGGCTTTCTTT,CAWEPQGVEAFF
TRBV27,NA,TRBJ2-7,TRBD2,TGTGCCAGCAGTACTCGACTAGCGGGGGGCCCTTTTAGCTCCTACGAGCAGTACTTC,CASSTRLAGGPFSSYEQYF
TRBV29-1,NA,TRBJ2-6,NA,TGCAGCGTTTTCCGGGACTCTGGGGCCAACGTCCTGACTTTC,CSVFRDSGANVLTF
TRBV9,NA,TRBJ1-1,NA,TGTGCCAGCAGCGTAGGGGGCGGTGAAGCTTTCTTT,CASSVGGGEAFF
TRBV7-9,few,TRBJ2-2,NA,TGTGCCAGCAGCTTAGGCCCGATGGGCGCGAACACCGGGGAGCTGTTTTTT,CASSLGPMGANTGELFF
TRBV5-1,few,TRBJ1-1,NA,TGCGCCAGCAGCTTGCGACCCCGGCCCTCCGAAGCTTTCTTT,CASSLRPRPSEAFF
TRBV9,NA,TRBJ1-2,NA,TGTGCCAGCAGCCCCCGAGAGGGTAATGGCTACACCTTC,CASSPREGNGYTF
TRBV11-2,NA,TRBJ2-5,NA,TGTGCCAGCAGCTTACTTACAGAAGAGACCCAGTACTTC,CASSLLTEETQYF
TRBV25-1,NA,TRBJ2-1,NA,TGTGCCAGCAGTGAATGGGGTTACAATGAGCAGTTCTTC,CASSEWGYNEQFF
TRBV27,few,TRBJ2-7,TRBD2,TGTGCCAGCAGCATGGGACTAGTTTACGAGCAGTACTTC,CASSMGLVYEQYF
TRBV15,once,TRBJ1-5,NA,TGTGCCACCAGCTACGGGGGGAGCTATCAGCCCCAGCATTTT,CATSYGGSYQPQHF
TRBV25-1,few,TRBJ2-3,NA,TGTGCCAGCAGTGGGTGGGGAGCGCATACGCAGTATTTT,CASSGWGAHTQYF
TRBV25-1,NA,TRBJ2-2,NA,TGTGCCAGCAGTGACCACGGGGCCGGGGAGCTGTTTTTT,CASSDHGAGELFF
TRBV5-1,NA,TRBJ1-1,NA,TGCGCCAGCAGCGACGTAATGAACACTGAAGCTTTCTTT,CASSDVMNTEAFF
TRBV7-6,NA,TRBJ1-2,NA,TGTGCCAGCAGCTTAACAGGGAACCCTAGGCACTATGGCTACACCTTC,CASSLTGNPRHYGYTF
TRBV13,NA,TRBJ2-1,NA,TGTGCCAGCAGCCTAATTAACAATGAGCAGTTCTTC,CASSLINNEQFF
TRBV15,NA,TRBJ1-1,NA,TGTGCCACCAGCGTCGTAGGAGGGCGTTATGAAGCTTTCTTT,CATSVVGGRYEAFF